Following are 30 T cell receptor beta chains from one sample sequenced in a study of blood T cell repertoires in COVID-19. Data came from immunoSEQ multiplex PCR; TCRdb stores just in-frame clones and leaves some out. Of 250,000 or so clones listed, around 86% are singletons. Sequencing was carried out using peripheral blood. These receptors all stem from a woman aged 35 to 49 who had recovered from COVID-19.

The chain has TRBV27 and TRBJ2-7, with TRBD2 identical over 7 bases. With 3 bases clipped from V and 6 bases from J, the junction kept 11 bases outside the gene matches. Per germline, CDR1 MNHEY and CDR2 SMNVEV (reference sequence). The CDR3 has 15 residues. The CDR3 nucleotides read TGTGCCAGCAGTTTCGGCGGGGGAGTGGTCAGCGAGCAGTACTTC. Translated, it gives CASSFGGGVVSEQYF.

The chain links TRBV10-3 to TRBJ2-1; possible D gene TRBD1, 6 bases. Trimming pared 7 bases from V and 4 bases from J, leaving 17 bases between. Per the germline V gene, CDR1 is ENHRY and CDR2 is SYGVKD. The CDR3 length is 15 residues. Here the CDR3 DNA reads TGTGCCATCACGGAACCGGGACAAGGATACAATGAGCAGTTCTTC. As protein: CAITEPGQGYNEQFF.

The chain recombines TRBV30 with TRBJ1-1; TRBD1 matches at 9 bases. Germline assignment: CDR1 GTSNPN and CDR2 SVGIG (reference sequence). With V trimmed by 4 bases and J by 6 bases, 6 bases remained unmatched. The CDR3 runs to 13 residues. The CDR3 region has the DNA TGTGCCTGGACAGGCGGGACAGGGCCTGAAGCTTTCTTT. Amino acids: CAWTGGTGPEAFF.

This clone was detected only a few times. The chain joins TRBV7-7 to TRBJ1-1; tentative D call: TRBD1 (5 bases). The germline V gene has CDR1 SSHAT and CDR2 FNYEAQ (reference sequence). The V and J ends lost 4 bases and 1 base respectively, with 7 bases between them. The CDR3 covers 13 residues. CDR3 in DNA: TGTGCCAGCAGCTACGACAGGAACACTGAAGCTTTCTTT. Translation gives CASSYDRNTEAFF.

This chain links TRBV27 with TRBJ1-6, with D possibly matching TRBD1 (5 bases). Germline loops: CDR1 MNHEY, CDR2 SMNVEV (reference sequence). The CDR3 length is 19 residues. The V end lost 1 base, the J end lost 7 bases, and 23 bases lay between the germline ends. The CDR3: CASSLFSVENDSKNSPLHF. As DNA, the CDR3 is TGTGCCAGCAGTTTATTTTCGGTCGAAAACGACAGCAAAAATTCACCCCTCCACTTT.

The rearrangement links TRBV19 to TRBJ1-1; no clear D. The CDR3 covers 15 residues. V shed 2 bases and J shed 4 bases, with 14 bases lying between them. Germline values: CDR1 LNHDA, CDR2 SQIVND (reference sequence). The CDR3 bases are TGTGCCAGTAGTATAAATGCCCCGTCGGGCACTGAAGCTTTCTTT. It translates to CASSINAPSGTEAFF. The full variable domain, its missing parts supplied by reference TRBV19 and TRBJ1-1, is DGGITQSPKYLFRKEGQNVTLSCEQNLNHDAMYWYRQDPGQGLRLIYYSQIVNDFQKGDIAEGYSVSREKKESFPLTVTSAQKNPTAFYLCASSINAPSGTEAFFGQGTRLTVV.

The chain uses TRBV7-8 and TRBJ2-3, with D possibly being TRBD1 (6 bases). V shed 5 bases and J shed 4 bases, with 16 bases lying between them. The CDR3 covers 15 residues. Germline loops: CDR1 SGHVS, CDR2 FQNEAQ. The CDR3 DNA reads as TGTGCCAGCAGCGCAACGGGCAGGGGCGCAGATACGCAGTATTTT. This encodes CASSATGRGADTQYF. Looking up the rest from reference TRBV7-8 and TRBJ2-3 gives the full variable domain: GAGVSQSPRYKVAKRGQDVALRCDPISGHVSLFWYQQALGQGPEFLTYFQNEAQLDKSGLPSDRFFAERPEGSVSTLKIQRTQQEDSAVYLCASSATGRGADTQYFGPGTRLTVL.

V and J are TRBV6-4 and TRBJ1-1; unclear D gene. V shed 8 bases and J shed 2 bases, with 12 bases lying between them. Germline V gene data show CDR1 as MRHNA and CDR2 as SNTAGT. The CDR3 runs 13 residues. DNA for the CDR3: TGTGCCAGCCGAGTGCACCCAAACACTGAAGCTTTCTTT. It encodes CASRVHPNTEAFF.

This chain connects TRBV7-9 to TRBJ2-5, with 8 bases identical to TRBD1. The germline CDR1 and CDR2 sequences are SEHNR and FQNEAQ (reference sequence). The J segment lost 4 bases and the V segment lost 5 bases, leaving 6 bases of the junction unmatched. The CDR3 has 14 amino acids. The CDR3 DNA is TGTGCCAGCAGCATAGACAGGGGCGGAGAGACCCAGTACTTC. Encoded protein: CASSIDRGGETQYF.

The CDR3 loop is CASTRDRDSPLHF. In DNA, the CDR3 is TGTGCCAGCACCAGGGACAGAGATTCACCCCTCCACTTT. The chain couples TRBV2 to TRBJ1-6; 7 bases map to TRBD1. Germline V gives CDR1 SNHLY, CDR2 FYNNEI. The length of the CDR3 is 13 residues. V was pared by 7 bases and J by 8 bases, with 5 bases of the junction left unmatched.

The J gene is TRBJ1-2, the V gene TRBV5-4, with 11 bases lining up with TRBD1. CDR3 length equals 16 residues. Germline CDR1 and CDR2: SGHNT and YYREEE (reference sequence). The J segment lost 2 bases and the V segment lost 1 base, leaving 4 bases of the junction unmatched. The CDR3 here is CASSLWGTGGNYGYTF. CDR3 in DNA: TGTGCCAGCAGCTTGTGGGGGACAGGGGGGAACTATGGCTACACCTTC.

The CDR3 nucleotides are TGTGCCAGTAGAATCTCCTCTGGAAACACCATATATTTT. Residues: CASRISSGNTIYF. This chain uses TRBV19 with TRBJ1-3; the D is unclear. V shed 6 bases and J shed 0 bases, with 6 bases lying between them. This CDR3 comprises 13 residues. Germline CDR1 LNHDA, CDR2 SQIVND (reference sequence).

The genes are TRBV7-3 and TRBJ2-5, with 8 nucleotides matching TRBD1. CDR1 and CDR2 from the germline V gene are SGHTA and FQGTGA. CDR3 length equals 14 residues. The J segment lost 5 bases and the V segment lost 5 bases, leaving 7 bases of the junction unmatched. CDR3 DNA sequence: TGTGCCAGCAGCCAACAGACAGGGGCTGAGACCCAGTACTTC. Its translation: CASSQQTGAETQYF.

This clone was recorded once. The chain recombines TRBV9 with TRBJ1-4; unclear D gene. Trimming removed 0 bases from V and 7 bases from J, with 10 bases in between. The CDR3 runs 14 residues. Germline values: CDR1 SGDLS, CDR2 YYNGEE. For the CDR3, the DNA is TGTGCCAGCAGCGTAGCTGGAGTAAGTGAAAAACTGTTTTTT. Its protein is CASSVAGVSEKLFF.

V gene TRBV2 combines with J gene TRBJ2-2, with D possibly TRBD1 on 6 matching bases. The CDR3 has 13 residues. In germline, CDR1 is SNHLY, CDR2 FYNNEI. With 6 bases removed from V and 7 bases from J, the gap between germline ends came to 12 bases. DNA of the CDR3: TGTGCCAGCAGACTACAGGGCGTCGGGGAGCTGTTTTTT. As protein: CASRLQGVGELFF. The full variable domain, its missing parts supplied by reference TRBV2 and TRBJ2-2, is EPEVTQTPSHQVTQMGQEVILRCVPISNHLYFYWYRQILGQKVEFLVSFYNNEISEKSEIFDDQFSVERPDGSNFTLKIRSTKLEDSAMYFCASRLQGVGELFFGEGSRLTVL.

The table lists this clone with a few counts. This chain links TRBV9 with TRBJ1-1, with D possibly being TRBD1 (6 bases). CDR3 length: 12 amino acids. With 3 bases removed from V and 11 bases from J, the gap between germline ends came to 14 bases. From germline, CDR1 is SGDLS and CDR2 YYNGEE. CDR3 sequence reads: CASSAETGRAFF. CDR3 nucleotide sequence: TGTGCCAGCAGCGCTGAGACAGGCAGGGCTTTCTTT.

CDR3 protein: CASSIPTGEVTLATNEKLFF. Written as DNA, the CDR3 is TGTGCCAGTAGTATTCCGACAGGGGAGGTCACTTTGGCAACTAATGAAAAACTGTTTTTT. The rearrangement joins TRBV19 to TRBJ1-4; 8 positions match TRBD1. V lost 3 bases and J lost 0; bases outside the gene matches: 15. The V gene's germline CDR1 is LNHDA and CDR2 SQIVND (reference sequence). The CDR3 has 20 amino acids.

The chain uses TRBV9 and TRBJ1-2, with D uncertain. Looked up from germline, CDR1 is SGDLS and CDR2 is YYNGEE. CDR3 length: 13 amino acids. The germline V and J ends were trimmed by 0 bases and 5 bases, with 8 bases remaining between them. CDR3 protein: CASSVVEGYGYTF. In DNA form, the CDR3 reads TGTGCCAGCAGCGTAGTGGAGGGATATGGCTACACCTTC. The whole variable domain, filled in from reference TRBV9 and TRBJ1-2, reads DSGVTQTPKHLITATGQRVTLRCSPRSGDLSVYWYQQSLDQGLQFLIQYYNGEERAKGNILERFSAQQFPDLHSELNLSSLELGDSALYFCASSVVEGYGYTFGSGTRLTVV.

The chain combines TRBV4-2 with TRBJ1-5; D remains ambiguous. The CDR3 consists of 13 residues. Trimming took off 0 bases at V and 7 bases at J, with 7 bases between the two ends. Germline CDR1 LGHNA, CDR2 YNFKEQ. The CDR3 nucleotides are TGTGCCAGCAGCCAAGATTTATCGCAGCCCCAGCATTTT. Protein product: CASSQDLSQPQHF.

The CDR3 region has the DNA TGTGCCAGCAGCCAAGGGGCTAGCGGGGGTAGGTCCTACAATGAGCAGTTCTTC. This translates into CASSQGASGGRSYNEQFF. The chain has TRBV3-1 (or the pseudogene TRBV3-2) and TRBJ2-1; TRBD2 aligns across 10 bases. V was clipped by 1 base and J by 1 base; unmatched bases: 7. This CDR3 is 18 amino acids long. CDR1 LGHDT and CDR2 YNNKEL come from the germline V gene (reference sequence).

This rearrangement joins TRBV7-3 to TRBJ2-1, with 8 bases matching TRBD2. Germline lookup yields CDR1 SGHTA and CDR2 FQGTGA. V trimming: 3 bases; J trimming: 9 bases; junction bases outside the gene matches: 13. This CDR3 has 16 residues. CDR3 loop: CASSFVGGTRAGEQFF. For the CDR3, the DNA is TGTGCCAGCAGCTTCGTCGGCGGGACTAGGGCCGGTGAGCAGTTCTTC.

The J gene is TRBJ2-2, the V gene TRBV7-3; D remains ambiguous. Germline CDR1 is SGHTA and CDR2 is FQGTGA. The V end was cut by 1 base, the J end by 5 bases, with 5 bases between. This CDR3 is built from 13 residues. CDR3 in amino acids: CASSLILTGELFF. The DNA for the CDR3 is TGTGCCAGCAGCTTAATCCTAACCGGGGAGCTGTTTTTT.

In its sample, this clone was seen once. The gene calls are TRBV5-1 and TRBJ2-7; D may be TRBD1 (7 bases). The length of the CDR3 is 14 residues. The germline V gene has CDR1 SGHRS and CDR2 YFSETQ. V shed 3 bases and J shed 3 bases, with 13 bases lying between them. Here the CDR3 reads CASSSYRGGYEQYF. CDR3 sequence (DNA): TGCGCCAGCAGCTCCTACAGGGGAGGCTACGAGCAGTACTTC.

This chain connects TRBV6-6 to TRBJ2-2; 8 nucleotides align to TRBD1. With 6 bases clipped from V and 4 bases from J, the junction kept 7 bases outside the gene matches. There are 15 residues in the CDR3. Germline V lookup: CDR1 MNHNY, CDR2 SVGAGI (reference sequence). The CDR3 region has the DNA TGTGCCAGCAGCCCAGGGGGCGCAAGCACCGGGGAGCTGTTTTTT. It codes for CASSPGGASTGELFF.

The chain recombines TRBV6-5 with TRBJ2-1; D is perhaps TRBD1 (5 bases). The CDR3 totals 12 residues. Deletions cut 6 bases from V and 9 bases from J, with 12 bases between. Germline-derived CDR1 and CDR2 are MNHEY and SVGAGI. CDR3 bases: TGTGCCAGCAGCCGCCAGGGAACTGAGCAGTTCTTC. Translated: CASSRQGTEQFF.

The genes are TRBV9 and TRBJ1-3; D is perhaps TRBD1 (5 bases). V shed 3 bases and J shed 11 bases, with 18 bases lying between them. Germline V CDR1 and CDR2: SGDLS, YYNGEE. This CDR3 contains 14 residues. The DNA of the CDR3 is TGTGCCAGCAGCGGTCTCACCTCAGGGAGGGCCATATATTTT. Translated: CASSGLTSGRAIYF.

This chain connects TRBV9 to TRBJ2-7; a possible D gene is TRBD1 (7 bases). V was pared by 0 bases and J by 4 bases, with 11 bases between. The CDR3 sequence is 14 residues long. The germline V gene encodes CDR1 SGDLS and CDR2 YYNGEE. The CDR3 reads CASSVGGTVYEQYF. CDR3 nucleotide sequence: TGTGCCAGCAGCGTAGGCGGGACAGTATACGAGCAGTACTTC.

The V and J genes are TRBV30 and TRBJ2-1, with 7 positions matching TRBD2. Trimming removed 5 bases from V and 9 bases from J; junction bases left unmatched: 13. From germline, CDR1 is GTSNPN and CDR2 SVGIG (reference sequence). The CDR3 is 14 amino acids. The CDR3 DNA reads TGTGCCTGGGAGGGAACTAGCGTCAAGGGTGAGCAGTTCTTC. This translates into CAWEGTSVKGEQFF.

V usage is TRBV30 and J usage is TRBJ1-2; 7 bases align to TRBD1. With 5 bases clipped from V and 4 bases from J, the junction kept 16 bases outside the gene matches. CDR1 is GTSNPN, CDR2 SVGIG, per germline (reference sequence). There are 16 residues in the CDR3. CDR3: CAWLGFIIGGGYGYTF. Written as DNA, the CDR3 is TGTGCCTGGTTAGGTTTTATTATAGGGGGCGGCTATGGCTACACCTTC.

This chain uses TRBV6-4 with TRBJ1-2, with TRBD1 identical over 12 bases. CDR1 and CDR2 (germline): MRHNA, SNTAGT. The V gene end was trimmed by 6 bases and the J gene end by 3 bases; junction bases not matched to a gene: 8. The CDR3 sequence is 16 residues long. CDR3 bases: TGTGCCAGCAGGGGGCCGGGGACAGGGGGCGACTATGGCTACACCTTC. Translated: CASRGPGTGGDYGYTF.